Presented here are 9 T cell receptor beta chains from one specimen sequenced in a study of T cell repertoires in cytomegalovirus infection. For these TCRs, the target antigens are not known. MiXCR was run by TCRdb on the reads, yielding one entry per CDR3 protein. The sample consists of approximately 300,000 distinct CDR3 sequences, roughly 25% of them appearing once. Sequencing used cultured PBMCs, obtained from culture after CMV antigen stimulation. The receptors were gathered from a human donor in good health (CMV status not recorded). Some clones in this sample may be carry-over from other donors' samples.

This rearrangement joins TRBV7-8 to TRBJ2-5, with D perhaps TRBD1 or TRBD2 (5 bases each). Germline V gives CDR1 SGHVS, CDR2 FQNEAQ. V was cut by 0 bases and J by 4 bases, with 9 bases left in between. This CDR3 is 14 amino acids long. The CDR3 bases are TGTGCCAGCAGCTTAGCTTGGGGGTCAGAGACCCAGTACTTC. This translates into CASSLAWGSETQYF.

V and J are TRBV27 and TRBJ2-1; 12 nucleotides line up with TRBD2. There are 17 residues in the CDR3. After removal of 0 bases from V and 5 bases from J, the junction contained 5 bases not matched to a gene. Germline values: CDR1 MNHEY, CDR2 SMNVEV (reference sequence). The CDR3 spells CASSLSVLAGGHNEQFF. CDR3 nucleotides: TGTGCCAGCAGTTTATCTGTCCTAGCGGGAGGGCACAATGAGCAGTTCTTC.

V is TRBV6-8 and J is TRBJ1-3; D gene uncertain. Germline V lookup: CDR1 MNHGY, CDR2 SAAAGT. V was pared by 2 bases and J by 0 bases, with 8 bases between. The CDR3 spans 15 residues. The CDR3 protein is CASSYDRSSGNTIYF. The CDR3 DNA is TGTGCCAGCAGTTACGACCGGAGCTCTGGAAACACCATATATTTT.

A single count supports this clonotype. The rearrangement links TRBV7-4 to TRBJ2-1; 7 bases line up with TRBD1. There are 15 residues in the CDR3. CDR1 is SGHVT and CDR2 is SQSDAQ in the germline V gene. Trimming cost V 6 bases and J 2 bases; bases outside gene matches: 7. This CDR3 is CASSIGTGAYNEQFF. The CDR3 DNA is TGTGCCAGCAGTATCGGAACAGGGGCCTACAATGAGCAGTTCTTC.

This clonotype occurred a few times. The genes are TRBV28 and TRBJ2-7; 12 positions match TRBD1. V lost 6 bases, J lost 3 bases, and 6 bases stayed unmatched. This CDR3 region has 15 residues. Germline-derived CDR1 and CDR2 are MDHEN and SYDVKM. CDR3 residues: CASRPGQGAVYEQYF. CDR3 in DNA: TGTGCCAGCAGGCCGGGACAGGGGGCTGTCTACGAGCAGTACTTC.

CDR3: CASQQGGEQYV. CDR3 DNA sequence: TGTGCCAGCCAACAGGGAGGGGAGCAGTACGTC. J is TRBJ2-7 and V is TRBV25-1; D is perhaps TRBD2 (7 bases). V lost 8 bases to trimming and J lost 7 bases, with 12 bases between them. CDR1 and CDR2 (germline): MGHDK, SYGVNS. The CDR3 length is 11 residues.

A few counts support this clonotype. The rearrangement joins TRBV3-1 to TRBJ1-3; 9 bases are shared with TRBD1. CDR1 and CDR2 from the germline V gene are LGHDT and YNNKEL (reference sequence). The CDR3 runs to 15 residues. V was pared by 3 bases and J by 4 bases, with 4 bases of the junction left unmatched. CDR3 residues: CASSHVGTGGNTIYF. In nucleotides, the CDR3 is TGTGCCAGCAGCCATGTCGGGACAGGGGGAAACACCATATATTTT.

This chain connects TRBV12-3 or TRBV12-4 to TRBJ1-2; D possibly corresponds to TRBD1 (6 bases). The V gene lost 3 bases and the J gene lost 4 bases, with 12 bases spanning the gap. There are 14 residues in the CDR3. CDR3: CASSFGGAAYGYTF. The CDR3 nucleotides read TGTGCCAGCAGTTTTGGGGGGGCTGCCTATGGCTACACCTTC.

The genes are TRBV12-5 and TRBJ2-1; D gene unclear. This CDR3 contains 13 residues. Per the germline V gene, CDR1 is LGHNT and CDR2 is FRNRAP. V lost 5 bases and J lost 4, with 9 bases in between. CDR3 in amino acids: CASGISSYNEQFF. The CDR3, as DNA: TGTGCTAGTGGTATTAGCAGTTACAATGAGCAGTTCTTC. Supplemented by reference TRBV12-5 and TRBJ2-1, the full variable domain reads DARVTQTPRHKVTEMGQEVTMRCQPILGHNTVFWYRQTMMQGLELLAYFRNRAPLDDSGMPKDRFSAEMPDATLATLKIQPSEPRDSAVYFCASGISSYNEQFFGPGTRLTVL.